This T cell receptor beta chain derives from a study of cytomegalovirus exposure and HLA in healthy donors. CDR3 length equals 12 residues. Trimming pared 8 bases from V and 6 bases from J, leaving 16 bases between. Germline assignment: CDR1 SQVTM and CDR2 ANQGSEA. The PCR made use of 60 Vbeta and 13 Jbeta primers. Data came from immunoSEQ multiplex PCR; TCRdb stores just in-frame clones and leaves some out. The repertoire holds fewer than 85,000 clones, with around 84% as singletons. Sequencing was performed on PBMCs. The V and J genes are TRBV29-1 and TRBJ1-2, with D maybe TRBD1 (5 bases). This sequence was found in a man in his 70s in good health and CMV-seropositive. The CDR3: CSSGGARDGYTF. The CDR3 bases are TGCAGCTCCGGCGGGGCGAGAGATGGCTACACCTTC.